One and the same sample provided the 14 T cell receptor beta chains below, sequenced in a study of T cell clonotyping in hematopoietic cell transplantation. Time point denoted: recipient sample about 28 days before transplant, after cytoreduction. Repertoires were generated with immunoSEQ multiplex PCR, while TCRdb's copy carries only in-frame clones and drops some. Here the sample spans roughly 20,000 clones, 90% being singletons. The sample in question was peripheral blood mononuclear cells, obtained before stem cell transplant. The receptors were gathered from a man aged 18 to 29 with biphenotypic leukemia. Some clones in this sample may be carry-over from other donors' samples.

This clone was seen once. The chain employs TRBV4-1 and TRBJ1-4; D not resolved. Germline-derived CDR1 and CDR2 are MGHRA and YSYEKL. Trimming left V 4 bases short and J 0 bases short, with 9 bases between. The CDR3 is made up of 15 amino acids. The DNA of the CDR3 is TGCGCCAGCAGCCTCGGACCGTCAACTAATGAAAAACTGTTTTTT. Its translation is CASSLGPSTNEKLFF.

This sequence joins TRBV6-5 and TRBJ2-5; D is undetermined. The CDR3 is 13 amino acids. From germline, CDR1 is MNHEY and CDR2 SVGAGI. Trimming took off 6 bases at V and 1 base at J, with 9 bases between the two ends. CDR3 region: CASRETAQETQYF. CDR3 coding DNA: TGTGCCAGCAGGGAGACGGCCCAAGAGACCCAGTACTTC.

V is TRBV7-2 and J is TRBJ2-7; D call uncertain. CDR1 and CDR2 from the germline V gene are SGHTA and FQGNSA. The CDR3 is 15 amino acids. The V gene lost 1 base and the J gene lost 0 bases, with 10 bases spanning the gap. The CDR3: CASSLGLGSSYEQYF. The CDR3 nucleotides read TGTGCCAGCAGCTTAGGGCTAGGTAGCTCCTACGAGCAGTACTTC.

This CDR3 is CASSFEDSGYYNSPLHF. The CDR3, as DNA: TGTGCCAGCAGCTTTGAGGACAGCGGGTATTATAATTCACCCCTCCACTTT. This chain links TRBV9 with TRBJ1-6, with a possible D match to TRBD1 (6 bases). The germline CDR1 and CDR2 sequences are SGDLS and YYNGEE. The ends were cut back, 4 bases at V and 4 bases at J, with 18 bases in the middle. The CDR3 length is 17 residues. Full variable domain (rest looked up from reference TRBV9 and TRBJ1-6): DSGVTQTPKHLITATGQRVTLRCSPRSGDLSVYWYQQSLDQGLQFLIQYYNGEERAKGNILERFSAQQFPDLHSELNLSSLELGDSALYFCASSFEDSGYYNSPLHFGNGTRLTVT.

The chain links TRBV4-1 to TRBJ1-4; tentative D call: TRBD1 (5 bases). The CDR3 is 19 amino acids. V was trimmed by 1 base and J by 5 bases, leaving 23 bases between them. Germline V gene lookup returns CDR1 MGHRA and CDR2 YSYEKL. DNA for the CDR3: TGCGCCAGCAGCCAAGGATTCGCCACCGGAGGGGAGGGGAATGAAAAACTGTTTTTT. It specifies CASSQGFATGGEGNEKLFF.

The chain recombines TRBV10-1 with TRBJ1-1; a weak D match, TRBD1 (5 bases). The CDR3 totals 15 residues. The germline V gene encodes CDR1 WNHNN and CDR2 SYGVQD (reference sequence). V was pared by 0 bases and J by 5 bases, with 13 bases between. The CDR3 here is CASSESILGDTEAFF. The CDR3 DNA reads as TGCGCCAGCAGTGAGTCGATTTTGGGGGATACTGAAGCTTTCTTT.

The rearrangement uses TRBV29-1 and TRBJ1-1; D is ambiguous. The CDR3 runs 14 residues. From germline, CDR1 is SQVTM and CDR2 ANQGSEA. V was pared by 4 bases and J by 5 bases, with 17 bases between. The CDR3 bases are TGCAGCGTTGTGGACGGGTCCCTGGGGACTGAAGCTTTCTTT. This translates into CSVVDGSLGTEAFF.

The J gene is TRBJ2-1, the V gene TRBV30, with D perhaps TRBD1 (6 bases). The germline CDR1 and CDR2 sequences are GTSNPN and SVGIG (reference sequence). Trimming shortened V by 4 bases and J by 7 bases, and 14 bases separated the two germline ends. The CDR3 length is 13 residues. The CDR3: CAWTRTRGNEQFF. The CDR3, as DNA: TGTGCCTGGACCCGAACCAGGGGAAATGAGCAGTTCTTC.

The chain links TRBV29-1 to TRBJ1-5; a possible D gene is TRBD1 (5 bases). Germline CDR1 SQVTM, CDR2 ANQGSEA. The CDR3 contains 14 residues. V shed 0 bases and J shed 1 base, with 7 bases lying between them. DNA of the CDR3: TGCAGCGTTGAAGATCGACAGAGCAATCAGCCCCAGCATTTT. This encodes CSVEDRQSNQPQHF.

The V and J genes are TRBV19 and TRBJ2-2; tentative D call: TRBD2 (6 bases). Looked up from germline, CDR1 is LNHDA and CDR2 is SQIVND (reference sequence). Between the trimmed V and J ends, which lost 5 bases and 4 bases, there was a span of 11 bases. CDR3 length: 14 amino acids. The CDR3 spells CASSPTSVTGELFF. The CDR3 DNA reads TGTGCCAGTAGTCCGACTAGTGTCACCGGGGAGCTGTTTTTT.

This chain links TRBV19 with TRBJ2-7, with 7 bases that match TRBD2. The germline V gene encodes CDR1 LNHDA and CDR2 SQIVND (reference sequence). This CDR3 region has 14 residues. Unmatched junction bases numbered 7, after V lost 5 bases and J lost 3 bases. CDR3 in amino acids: CASSPGLSGYEQYF. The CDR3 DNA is TGTGCCAGTAGTCCGGGACTAAGTGGCTACGAGCAGTACTTC.

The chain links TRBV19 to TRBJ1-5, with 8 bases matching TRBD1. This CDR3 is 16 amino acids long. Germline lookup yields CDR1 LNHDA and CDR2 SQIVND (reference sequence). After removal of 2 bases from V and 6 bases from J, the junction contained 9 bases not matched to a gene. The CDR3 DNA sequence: TGTGCCAGTAGTATAATGGCAGGGGGCGCCGGTCAGCCCCAGCATTTT. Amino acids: CASSIMAGGAGQPQHF. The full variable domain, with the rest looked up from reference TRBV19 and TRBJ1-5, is DGGITQSPKYLFRKEGQNVTLSCEQNLNHDAMYWYRQDPGQGLRLIYYSQIVNDFQKGDIAEGYSVSREKKESFPLTVTSAQKNPTAFYLCASSIMAGGAGQPQHFGDGTRLSIL.

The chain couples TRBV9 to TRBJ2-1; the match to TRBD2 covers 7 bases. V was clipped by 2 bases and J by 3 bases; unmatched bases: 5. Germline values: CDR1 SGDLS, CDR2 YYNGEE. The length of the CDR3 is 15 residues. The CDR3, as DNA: TGTGCCAGCAGCGTTTTTAGCGGGCGCTACAATGAGCAGTTCTTC. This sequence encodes CASSVFSGRYNEQFF.

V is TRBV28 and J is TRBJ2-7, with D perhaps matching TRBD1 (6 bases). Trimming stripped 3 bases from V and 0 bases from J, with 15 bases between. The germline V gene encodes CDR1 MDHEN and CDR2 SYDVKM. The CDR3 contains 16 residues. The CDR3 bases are TGTGCCAGCAGTTTCCAGACAGGCCCCGTCTCCTACGAGCAGTACTTC. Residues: CASSFQTGPVSYEQYF.